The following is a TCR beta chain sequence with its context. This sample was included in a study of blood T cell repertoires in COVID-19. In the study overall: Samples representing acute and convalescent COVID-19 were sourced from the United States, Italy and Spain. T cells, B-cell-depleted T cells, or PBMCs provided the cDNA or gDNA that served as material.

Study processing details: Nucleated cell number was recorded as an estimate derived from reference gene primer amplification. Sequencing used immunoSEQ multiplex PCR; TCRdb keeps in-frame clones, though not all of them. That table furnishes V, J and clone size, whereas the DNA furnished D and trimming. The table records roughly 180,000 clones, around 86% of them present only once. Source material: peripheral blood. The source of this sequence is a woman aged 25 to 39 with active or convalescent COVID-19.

CDR3 residues: CASRQGSNEKLFF. The DNA for the CDR3 is TGTGCCAGCCGACAGGGGTCTAATGAAAAACTGTTTTTT. The genes are TRBV28 and TRBJ1-4; TRBD1 matches 8 bases. The ends lost 8 bases at V and 3 bases at J; junction bases unmatched: 2. This CDR3 has 13 amino acids. CDR1 is MDHEN and CDR2 is SYDVKM in the germline V gene.